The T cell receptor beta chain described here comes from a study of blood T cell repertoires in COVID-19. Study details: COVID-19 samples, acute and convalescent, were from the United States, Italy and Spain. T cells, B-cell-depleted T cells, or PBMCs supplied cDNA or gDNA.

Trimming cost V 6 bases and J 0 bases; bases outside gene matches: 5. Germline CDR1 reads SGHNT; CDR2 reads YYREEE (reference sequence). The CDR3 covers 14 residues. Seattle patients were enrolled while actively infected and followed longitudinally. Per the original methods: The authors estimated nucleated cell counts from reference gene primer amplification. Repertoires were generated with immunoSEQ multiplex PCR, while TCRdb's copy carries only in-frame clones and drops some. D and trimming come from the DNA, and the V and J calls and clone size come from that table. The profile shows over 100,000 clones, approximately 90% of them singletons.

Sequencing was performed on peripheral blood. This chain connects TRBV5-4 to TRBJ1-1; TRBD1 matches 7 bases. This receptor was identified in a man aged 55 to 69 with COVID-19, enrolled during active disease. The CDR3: CASTQQGLNTEAFF. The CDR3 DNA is TGTGCCAGCACTCAACAGGGGTTGAACACTGAAGCTTTCTTT.